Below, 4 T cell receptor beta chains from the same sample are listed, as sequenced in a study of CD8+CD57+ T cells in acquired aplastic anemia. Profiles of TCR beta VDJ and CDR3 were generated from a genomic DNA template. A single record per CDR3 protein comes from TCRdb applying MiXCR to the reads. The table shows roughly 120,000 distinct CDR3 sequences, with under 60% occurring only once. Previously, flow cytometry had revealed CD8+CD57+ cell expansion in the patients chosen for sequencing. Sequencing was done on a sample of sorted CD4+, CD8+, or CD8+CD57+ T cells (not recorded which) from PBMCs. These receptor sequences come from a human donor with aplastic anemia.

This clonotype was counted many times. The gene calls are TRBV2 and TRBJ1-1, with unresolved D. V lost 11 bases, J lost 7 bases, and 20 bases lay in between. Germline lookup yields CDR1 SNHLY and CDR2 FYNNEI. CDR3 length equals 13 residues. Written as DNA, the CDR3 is TGTGCCCCCCCGGCGTTAGGTTCCAGTGAAGCTTTCTTT. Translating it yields CAPPALGSSEAFF.

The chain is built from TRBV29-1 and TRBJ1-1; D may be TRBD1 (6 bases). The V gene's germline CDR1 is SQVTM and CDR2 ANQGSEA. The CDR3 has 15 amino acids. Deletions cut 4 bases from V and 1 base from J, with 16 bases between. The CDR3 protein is CSVGFGVGQNTEAFF. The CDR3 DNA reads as TGCAGCGTTGGGTTTGGTGTGGGACAGAACACTGAAGCTTTCTTT.

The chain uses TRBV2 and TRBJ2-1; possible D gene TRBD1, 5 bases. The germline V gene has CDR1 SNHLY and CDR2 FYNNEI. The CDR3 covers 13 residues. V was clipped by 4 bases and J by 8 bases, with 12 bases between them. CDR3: CASSVGLDYEQFF. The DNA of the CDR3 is TGTGCCAGCAGTGTGGGGCTAGATTATGAGCAGTTCTTC.

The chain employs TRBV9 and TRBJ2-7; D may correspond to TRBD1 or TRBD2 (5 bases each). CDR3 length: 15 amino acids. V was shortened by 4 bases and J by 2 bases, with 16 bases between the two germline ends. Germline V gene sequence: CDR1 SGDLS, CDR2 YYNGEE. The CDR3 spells CASSPFEGKAYEQYF. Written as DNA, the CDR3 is TGTGCCAGCAGCCCGTTTGAGGGGAAGGCCTACGAGCAGTACTTC.